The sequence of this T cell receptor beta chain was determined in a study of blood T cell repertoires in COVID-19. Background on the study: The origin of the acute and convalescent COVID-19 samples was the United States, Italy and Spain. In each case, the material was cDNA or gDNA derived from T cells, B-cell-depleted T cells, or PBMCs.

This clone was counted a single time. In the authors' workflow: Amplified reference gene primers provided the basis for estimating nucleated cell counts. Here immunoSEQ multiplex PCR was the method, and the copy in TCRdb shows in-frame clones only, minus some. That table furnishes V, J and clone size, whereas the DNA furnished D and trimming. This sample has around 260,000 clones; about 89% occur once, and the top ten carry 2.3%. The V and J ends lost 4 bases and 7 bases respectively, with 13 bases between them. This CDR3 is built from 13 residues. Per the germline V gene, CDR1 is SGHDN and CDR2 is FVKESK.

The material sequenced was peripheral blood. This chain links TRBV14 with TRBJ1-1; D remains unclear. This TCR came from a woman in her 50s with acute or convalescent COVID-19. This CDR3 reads CASSPVNSGEAFF. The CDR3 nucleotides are TGTGCCAGCAGCCCAGTGAACTCGGGTGAAGCTTTCTTT.